These 8 T cell receptor beta chains share one sample of origin, sequenced in a study of blood T cells in healthy people across ages. A sample-barcoded 5' primer and a J-beta primer mix were used in a second PCR of about 6 to 12 cycles. TCRdb used MiXCR to reprocess the 5' RACE reads, holding one entry per CDR3 protein. Of about a million distinct CDR3 sequences detected, 45% to 60% appear once; the ten largest clones hold 20% to 25%. Material for sequencing was blood. Every receptor here comes from a woman aged 60-70 years in good health.

This clonotype has just one count. The genes are TRBV7-6 and TRBJ1-2, with no clear D. Germline V gene sequence: CDR1 SGHVS, CDR2 FNYEAQ. V was clipped by 5 bases and J by 6 bases, with 10 bases between them. CDR3 length: 12 amino acids. The CDR3 here is CASSLSINGYTF. In DNA, the CDR3 is TGTGCCAGCAGCCTCAGTATAAATGGCTACACCTTC.

This chain joins TRBV27 and TRBJ1-2, with a tentative D call TRBD1 (6 bases). Germline V lookup: CDR1 MNHEY, CDR2 SMNVEV (reference sequence). This CDR3 comprises 17 residues. Trimming removed 4 bases at V and 7 bases at J, with 25 bases between. CDR3 protein: CASSSSILGGAGAGYTF. CDR3 coding DNA: TGTGCCAGCAGTTCTTCAATACTTGGGGGGGCTGGTGCTGGCTACACCTTC.

The rearrangement links TRBV23-1 to TRBJ1-5, with TRBD1 as a possible D gene (5 bases). TRBV23-1 is recorded as an ORF, its role being uncertain. This CDR3 is 11 amino acids long. V was clipped by 10 bases and J by 10 bases, with 14 bases between them. CDR3 region: CAISGPGPQHF. The CDR3 DNA reads TGCGCCATATCAGGGCCAGGCCCCCAGCATTTT.

The chain uses TRBV9 and TRBJ2-5; D perhaps matches TRBD2 (5 bases). V was clipped by 1 base and J by 1 base, with 11 bases between them. Germline V gives CDR1 SGDLS, CDR2 YYNGEE. CDR3 length: 15 amino acids. The CDR3 protein is CASSVLSSGQETQYF. In DNA, the CDR3 is TGTGCCAGCAGCGTATTATCCAGCGGCCAAGAGACCCAGTACTTC. Together with reference TRBV9 and TRBJ2-5, the CDR3 gives the full variable domain: DSGVTQTPKHLITATGQRVTLRCSPRSGDLSVYWYQQSLDQGLQFLIQYYNGEERAKGNILERFSAQQFPDLHSELNLSSLELGDSALYFCASSVLSSGQETQYFGPGTRLLVL.

A remark on this clonotype: This is likely a read error, given that the CDR3 carries no conserved phenylalanine or tryptophan at its end. The chain has TRBV27 and TRBJ2-1, with D maybe TRBD1 (6 bases). Trimming removed 10 bases from V and 5 bases from J, with 18 bases in between. This CDR3 comprises 14 residues. Germline V lookup: CDR1 MNHEY, CDR2 SMNVEV (reference sequence). This CDR3 reads CANCPGTSNNEQFS. The DNA of the CDR3 is TGTGCCAACTGCCCCGGGACAAGTAACAATGAGCAGTTCTCC.

The rearrangement uses TRBV12-3 or TRBV12-4 and TRBJ2-1; TRBD2 is a possible D gene (6 bases). V dropped 5 bases and J dropped 4 bases, with 33 bases sitting between them. This CDR3 spans 21 amino acids. The CDR3 protein is CASSLTYRVLAGGPGYNEQFF. The CDR3 coding sequence is TGTGCCAGCAGTCTTACTTATCGAGTACTAGCAGGAGGGCCGGGGTACAATGAGCAGTTCTTC.

The V call is TRBV5-1, the J call TRBJ2-7, with TRBD1 matching over 8 bases. After removal of 4 bases from V and 2 bases from J, the junction contained 5 bases not matched to a gene. CDR1 is SGHRS, CDR2 YFSETQ, per germline. This CDR3 has 14 residues. The CDR3: CASSLGQDAYEQYF. CDR3 bases: TGCGCCAGCAGCCTGGGACAGGATGCCTACGAGCAGTACTTC.

This chain connects TRBV4-2 to TRBJ2-1, with D tentatively TRBD1 (7 bases). CDR1 and CDR2 from the germline V gene are LGHNA and YNFKEQ. The germline V and J ends were trimmed by 0 bases and 2 bases, with 11 bases remaining between them. The CDR3 runs to 16 residues. The CDR3 loop is CASSQDQGEAYNEQFF. Written as DNA, the CDR3 is TGTGCCAGCAGCCAAGATCAGGGGGAGGCCTACAATGAGCAGTTCTTC.